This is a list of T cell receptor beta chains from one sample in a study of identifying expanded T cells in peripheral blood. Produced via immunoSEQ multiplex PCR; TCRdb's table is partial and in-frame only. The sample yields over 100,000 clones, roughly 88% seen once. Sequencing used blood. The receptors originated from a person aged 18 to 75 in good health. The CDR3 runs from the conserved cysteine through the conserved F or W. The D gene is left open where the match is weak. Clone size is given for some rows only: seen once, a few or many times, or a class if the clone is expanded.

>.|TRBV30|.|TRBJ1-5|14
CAWKRWGGNQPQHF
TGTGCCTGGAAGAGGTGGGGCGGCAATCAGCCCCAGCATTTT
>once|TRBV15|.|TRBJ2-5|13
CATRRAEVETQYF
TGTGCCACCAGGAGGGCTGAGGTTGAGACCCAGTACTTC
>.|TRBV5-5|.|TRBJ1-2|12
CASGDSPNGYTF
TGTGCCAGCGGCGATAGTCCCAATGGCTACACCTTC
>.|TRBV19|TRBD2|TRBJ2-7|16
CASSPKLAGGSYEQYF
TGTGCCAGTAGCCCCAAACTAGCGGGAGGATCCTACGAGCAGTACTTC
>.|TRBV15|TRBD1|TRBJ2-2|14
CAIRRDRGDGELFF
TGTGCCATTCGACGGGACAGGGGAGACGGGGAGCTGTTTTTT
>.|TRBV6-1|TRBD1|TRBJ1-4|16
CASSEDRGQNNEKLFF
TGTGCCAGCAGCGAAGACAGGGGGCAAAATAATGAAAAACTGTTTTTT
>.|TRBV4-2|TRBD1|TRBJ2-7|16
CASSLEQRTGIDEQYF
TGTGCCAGCAGCCTCGAACAAAGGACAGGGATCGACGAGCAGTACTTC
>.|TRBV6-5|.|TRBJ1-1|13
CASSGGGWTEAFF
TGTGCCAGCAGCGGAGGGGGGTGGACTGAAGCTTTCTTT
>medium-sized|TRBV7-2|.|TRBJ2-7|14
CASTVPGLSYEQYF
TGTGCCAGCACCGTGCCGGGGCTTAGCTACGAGCAGTACTTC
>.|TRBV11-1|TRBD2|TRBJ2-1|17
CASSYAAGTRAPGEQFF
TGTGCCAGCAGCTACGCGGCCGGGACTAGGGCCCCGGGTGAGCAGTTCTTC
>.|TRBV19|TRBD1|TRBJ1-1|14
CASRYGTESTEAFF
TGTGCCAGTAGGTACGGGACAGAGAGCACTGAAGCTTTCTTT
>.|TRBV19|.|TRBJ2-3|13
CASSDHRSDTQYF
TGTGCCAGTAGTGATCACAGGTCGGATACGCAGTATTTT
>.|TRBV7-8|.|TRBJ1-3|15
CASSLVQDSGNTIYF
TGTGCCAGCAGCTTAGTGCAGGACTCTGGAAACACCATATATTTT
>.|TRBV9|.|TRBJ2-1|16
CASSVGGPLAYNEQFF
TGTGCCAGCAGCGTAGGGGGGCCCCTCGCCTACAATGAGCAGTTCTTC
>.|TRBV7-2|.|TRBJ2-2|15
CASSKRVLSVGELFF
TGTGCCAGCAGCAAAAGGGTCCTTAGCGTCGGGGAGCTGTTTTTT
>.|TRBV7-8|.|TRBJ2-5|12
CASSHNQETQYF
TGTGCCAGCAGCCATAACCAAGAGACCCAGTACTTC
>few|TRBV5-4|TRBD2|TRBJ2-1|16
CASSLGTSYGHNEQFF
TGTGCCAGCAGCTTGGGGACTAGCTATGGACACAATGAGCAGTTCTTC
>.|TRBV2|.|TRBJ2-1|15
CASSGGFYSYNEQFF
TGTGCCAGCAGTGGGGGCTTCTACTCCTACAATGAGCAGTTCTTC
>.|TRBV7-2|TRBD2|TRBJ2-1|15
CASSLGLAGGLEQFF
TGTGCCAGCAGCTTAGGACTAGCGGGGGGGCTTGAGCAGTTCTTC